This T cell receptor (beta chain) originates from a study of T cells after yellow fever vaccination. The CDR3 is 14 amino acids. The germline CDR1 and CDR2 sequences are MNHEY and SMNVEV (reference sequence). Deletions cut 7 bases from V and 0 bases from J, with 7 bases between. This clonotype occurred many times. Its antigen is currently unknown. TCR cDNA was made by 5'RACE template switching, adding a universal primer site and UMIs. TCRdb reprocessed the 5' RACE reads with MiXCR, giving one entry per CDR3 protein. The profile shows approximately 110,000 distinct CDR3 sequences, 7.5% to 9.5% of them singletons. Study results and limitations: A small proportion of clonotypes was detected in both the CD4 and CD8 compartments. A weaker but faster secondary response was observed, peaking on day 5 versus 15. Highly abundant clonotypes carried over from the bulk population could end up in FACS-sorted repertoires as contaminants.

This sequence joins TRBV27 and TRBJ2-6; D call uncertain. This receptor was obtained from a man under 40 who received the YFV17D yellow fever vaccine. The sample here was CD8+ T cells sorted from PBMCs, taken 45 days after the yellow fever booster vaccination. The CDR3 DNA sequence: TGTGCCAGCAAACCCCTCTCTGGGGCCAACGTCCTGACTTTC. Its protein product is CASKPLSGANVLTF.